This entry lists 27 T cell receptor beta chains sequenced from one sample in a study of blood T cell repertoires in COVID-19. The protocol was immunoSEQ multiplex PCR, while the TCRdb copy is restricted to in-frame clones and leaves out a portion. Of 40,000 to 55,000 clones in the sample, approximately 91% were seen once. Sequences were obtained from peripheral blood. Receptor source: a human donor in a cohort sampled during active COVID-19.

The J gene is TRBJ2-3, the V gene TRBV7-2; D call uncertain. Germline loops: CDR1 SGHTA, CDR2 FQGNSA. V was shortened by 1 base and J by 0 bases, with 8 bases between the two germline ends. The CDR3 runs 15 residues. DNA for the CDR3: TGTGCCAGCAGCTTAGGGATGACTAGCACAGATACGCAGTATTTT. This sequence encodes CASSLGMTSTDTQYF.

The chain carries TRBV4-3 and TRBJ2-3, with D possibly being TRBD2 (6 bases). CDR3 length: 20 amino acids. Germline V gene lookup returns CDR1 LGHNA and CDR2 YSLEER. Trimming took off 1 base at V and 0 bases at J, with 23 bases between the two ends. The CDR3 DNA reads TGCGCCAGCAGCCAAGGCCTTCCCTACGGTTCGGGAGATAGCACAGATACGCAGTATTTT. It specifies CASSQGLPYGSGDSTDTQYF.

The rearrangement joins TRBV13 to TRBJ2-1; 10 bases agree with TRBD2. Germline V gene data show CDR1 as PRHDT and CDR2 as FYEKMQ (reference sequence). This CDR3 has 17 amino acids. V trimming: 5 bases; J trimming: 1 base; junction bases outside the gene matches: 8. The CDR3 nucleotides are TGTGCCAGCAGCACTCGTCTAGCGGGGGATTCCTACAATGAGCAGTTCTTC. Its protein is CASSTRLAGDSYNEQFF.

The chain employs TRBV7-9 and TRBJ2-2, with 7 bases lining up with TRBD1. V lost 10 bases, J lost 5 bases, and 10 bases stayed unmatched. Germline V gene lookup returns CDR1 SEHNR and CDR2 FQNEAQ (reference sequence). The CDR3 contains 14 residues. The CDR3 DNA is TGTGCCAATCTCGGACAGGCCGGGACCGGGGAGCTGTTTTTT. Translating gives CANLGQAGTGELFF.

The rearrangement joins TRBV5-1 to TRBJ2-1, with TRBD1 identical over 7 bases. Germline V gives CDR1 SGHRS, CDR2 YFSETQ. The ends lost 3 bases at V and 4 bases at J; junction bases unmatched: 10. The CDR3 consists of 16 residues. The CDR3 region is CASSSQGELTYNEQFF. In DNA, the CDR3 is TGCGCCAGCAGCTCTCAGGGGGAGCTTACGTACAATGAGCAGTTCTTC.

The V call is TRBV5-1, the J call TRBJ1-3; 7 bases agree with TRBD1. Germline trimming cut 4 bases from V and 4 bases from J; bases unmatched to any gene: 17. CDR3 size: 18 residues. Germline V CDR1 and CDR2: SGHRS, YFSETQ. The CDR3 nucleotides read TGCGCCAGCAGCCTGGGACAGAGAGACCGGTGGACCGGAAACACCATATATTTT. Its protein product is CASSLGQRDRWTGNTIYF.

CDR3 loop: CASSPDRDGQYF. The CDR3 nucleotides read TGCGCCAGCAGCCCTGACAGGGATGGGCAGTACTTC. The chain joins TRBV5-1 to TRBJ2-7; 7 positions match TRBD1. The CDR3 totals 12 residues. In germline, CDR1 is SGHRS, CDR2 YFSETQ. Trimming took 4 bases from V and 9 from J; bases not matched to a gene: 7.

The V and J genes are TRBV2 and TRBJ1-5; tentative D call: TRBD1 (5 bases). This CDR3 has 15 residues. CDR1 and CDR2 from the germline V gene are SNHLY and FYNNEI. The ends were cut back, 4 bases at V and 4 bases at J, with 14 bases in the middle. CDR3 sequence (DNA): TGTGCCAGCAGTGGGGGGAGGGCGGATAATCAGCCCCAGCATTTT. Protein product: CASSGGRADNQPQHF.

The gene calls are TRBV5-1 and TRBJ2-5, with 7 positions matching TRBD2. CDR1 SGHRS and CDR2 YFSETQ come from the germline V gene. The CDR3 length is 14 residues. J was trimmed by 3 bases and V by 2 bases; bases with no gene match: 4. The CDR3 protein is CASSLLAGEETQYF. The CDR3, as DNA: TGCGCCAGCAGCTTATTAGCGGGTGAAGAGACCCAGTACTTC.

This chain connects TRBV4-2 to TRBJ2-2, with TRBD2 identical over 10 bases. Germline lookup yields CDR1 LGHNA and CDR2 YNFKEQ. V lost 8 bases and J lost 4; bases outside the gene matches: 7. This CDR3 region has 15 residues. The CDR3 DNA follows: TGTGCCAGCGGTAGCGGGGGGCAGGGCACCGGGGAGCTGTTTTTT. Encoded protein: CASGSGGQGTGELFF.

The V and J genes are TRBV7-8 and TRBJ2-3; 8 bases match TRBD2. V trimming: 2 bases; J trimming: 1 base; junction bases outside the gene matches: 8. Germline V CDR1 and CDR2: SGHVS, FQNEAQ. The CDR3 sequence is 17 residues long. In nucleotides, the CDR3 is TGTGCCAGCAGCTTAAATCGACTAGCGAGACGCACAGATACGCAGTATTTT. Its protein is CASSLNRLARRTDTQYF.

The J gene is TRBJ2-3, the V gene TRBV11-3; 7 bases fit TRBD1. This CDR3 has 16 amino acids. The germline CDR1 and CDR2 sequences are SGHNT and YENEEA. The ends lost 5 bases at V and 2 bases at J; junction bases unmatched: 10. Here the CDR3 reads CASSAEPGQNTDTQYF. The CDR3 DNA is TGTGCCAGCAGCGCCGAGCCGGGACAGAACACAGATACGCAGTATTTT.

The genes are TRBV27 and TRBJ2-7; maybe TRBD2 (6 bases). Trimming cost V 3 bases and J 5 bases, with 11 bases left between them. This CDR3 has 13 amino acids. Germline CDR1 MNHEY, CDR2 SMNVEV (reference sequence). This CDR3 is CASSFGGSNEQYF. The DNA of the CDR3 is TGTGCCAGCAGTTTTGGGGGGAGCAACGAGCAGTACTTC.

The rearrangement uses TRBV19 and TRBJ2-1; TRBD2 matches 9 bases. Per germline, CDR1 LNHDA and CDR2 SQIVND (reference sequence). The CDR3 extends over 13 amino acids. The trim removed 7 bases at V and 4 bases at J, leaving 2 bases unmatched. The DNA of the CDR3 is TGTGCCAGTAAGCTAGCGGGATACAATGAGCAGTTCTTC. It is translated as CASKLAGYNEQFF. The whole variable domain, filled in from reference TRBV19 and TRBJ2-1, reads DGGITQSPKYLFRKEGQNVTLSCEQNLNHDAMYWYRQDPGQGLRLIYYSQIVNDFQKGDIAEGYSVSREKKESFPLTVTSAQKNPTAFYLCASKLAGYNEQFFGPGTRLTVL.

The chain uses TRBV27 and TRBJ1-6, with 8 positions matching TRBD1. The CDR3 runs 23 residues. With V trimmed by 5 bases and J by 0 bases, 24 bases remained unmatched. CDR1 and CDR2 from the germline V gene are MNHEY and SMNVEV (reference sequence). The CDR3 here is CASSPEGYRSATGVVSYNSPLHF. The DNA for the CDR3 is TGTGCCAGCAGTCCCGAGGGTTACCGGTCTGCGACAGGGGTTGTCTCCTATAATTCACCCCTCCACTTT.

This clone has a single count. The chain couples TRBV20-1 to TRBJ1-1; D is unresolved. Germline V gene data show CDR1 as DFQATT and CDR2 as SNEGSKA (reference sequence). Deletions cut 3 bases from V and 0 bases from J, with 8 bases between. This CDR3 has 13 residues. In DNA form, the CDR3 reads TGCAGTGCTAGTATTCTAATGAACACTGAAGCTTTCTTT. This translates into CSASILMNTEAFF.

This rearrangement joins TRBV7-9 to TRBJ1-4; perhaps TRBD1 as D (5 bases). This CDR3 is 14 amino acids long. V was cut by 5 bases and J by 6 bases, with 13 bases left in between. Germline V gene sequence: CDR1 SEHNR, CDR2 FQNEAQ (reference sequence). CDR3 region: CASSKPGTYEKLFF. The DNA of the CDR3 is TGTGCCAGCAGCAAACCCGGGACTTATGAAAAACTGTTTTTT.

This clone was seen only once. The rearrangement uses TRBV3-1 (or the pseudogene TRBV3-2) and TRBJ2-4, with D unresolved. Germline-derived CDR1 and CDR2 are LGHDT and YNNKEL (reference sequence). The CDR3 loop spans 15 amino acids. V dropped 3 bases and J dropped 0 bases, with 9 bases sitting between them. CDR3 nucleotides: TGTGCCAGCAGCCAGGCCAGGCTAGCCAAAAACATTCAGTACTTC. Encoded protein: CASSQARLAKNIQYF.

This chain uses TRBV14 with TRBJ2-5; TRBD1 might be the D (6 bases). The length of the CDR3 is 16 residues. Per the germline V gene, CDR1 is SGHDN and CDR2 is FVKESK. V gave up 4 bases and J gave up 5 bases, with 20 bases separating them. The CDR3 loop is CASSRTGTAQGETQYF. In nucleotides, the CDR3 is TGTGCCAGCAGCCGAACCGGGACGGCCCAGGGGGAGACCCAGTACTTC.

The rearrangement joins TRBV11-3 to TRBJ1-3; TRBD1 matches at 8 bases. Germline CDR1 is SGHNT and CDR2 is YENEEA. The CDR3 is made up of 17 amino acids. J was trimmed by 2 bases and V by 5 bases; bases with no gene match: 11. CDR3 amino acids: CASSLYRGQGTGNTIYF. The CDR3 region has the DNA TGTGCCAGCAGCCTCTACCGCGGACAGGGTACTGGAAACACCATATATTTT. The entire variable domain, with the rest obtained from reference TRBV11-3 and TRBJ1-3, is as follows: EAGVVQSPRYKIIEKKQPVAFWCNPISGHNTLYWYLQNLGQGPELLIRYENEEAVDDSQLPKDRFSAERLKGVDSTLKIQPAELGDSAVYLCASSLYRGQGTGNTIYFGEGSWLTVV.

The V gene is TRBV7-6, the J gene TRBJ1-4; no reliable D call. The CDR3 extends over 16 amino acids. The germline V gene encodes CDR1 SGHVS and CDR2 FNYEAQ. V shed 1 base and J shed 7 bases, with 16 bases lying between them. In nucleotides, the CDR3 is TGTGCCAGCAGCTTAGAGGGAGGGAACTACGGTGAAAAACTGTTTTTT. Translation gives CASSLEGGNYGEKLFF.

This chain uses TRBV27 with TRBJ2-7; TRBD2 matches 16 bases. The CDR3 length is 15 residues. V lost 5 bases, J lost 7 bases, and 5 bases stayed unmatched. The germline CDR1 and CDR2 sequences are MNHEY and SMNVEV (reference sequence). Here the CDR3 DNA reads TGTGCCAGCAGTCCGGGACTAGCGGGAGGGTTGGAGCAGTACTTC. This codes for CASSPGLAGGLEQYF.

The genes are TRBV4-2 and TRBJ2-7, with TRBD2 as a possible D gene (6 bases). V lost 0 bases and J lost 0, with 9 bases in between. This CDR3 is built from 15 residues. The V gene's germline CDR1 is LGHNA and CDR2 YNFKEQ. The chain's CDR3 is CASSQEGGYSYEQYF. The CDR3 region has the DNA TGTGCCAGCAGCCAAGAGGGGGGATACTCCTACGAGCAGTACTTC.

The chain has TRBV7-3 and TRBJ2-1; D is ambiguous. CDR3 size: 16 residues. Trimming removed 0 bases at V and 0 bases at J, with 9 bases between. CDR1 is SGHTA, CDR2 FQGTGA, per germline. CDR3 DNA: TGTGCCAGCAGCTTAACTAGTGATTCCTCCTACAATGAGCAGTTCTTC. Translation gives CASSLTSDSSYNEQFF.

This chain's CDR3 is CASKPAVTYNEQFF. CDR3 in DNA: TGCGCCAGCAAGCCAGCGGTTACCTACAATGAGCAGTTCTTC. V and J are TRBV10-1 and TRBJ2-1; D possibly corresponds to TRBD2 (5 bases). CDR1 WNHNN and CDR2 SYGVQD come from the germline V gene (reference sequence). The V and J ends lost 7 bases and 2 bases respectively, with 12 bases between them. The CDR3 totals 14 residues.

This rearrangement joins TRBV18 to TRBJ2-2, with D possibly being TRBD2 (5 bases). The CDR3 is 13 residues long. Germline V lookup: CDR1 KGHSH, CDR2 LQKENI. V dropped 4 bases and J dropped 2 bases, with 5 bases sitting between them. This CDR3 is CASSRTNTGELFF. The CDR3, as DNA: TGTGCCAGCTCACGGACTAACACCGGGGAGCTGTTTTTT.

The chain couples TRBV19 to TRBJ1-4, with D possibly TRBD1 on 6 matching bases. Trimming took 4 bases from V and 5 from J, leaving 11 bases between them. The CDR3 length is 14 residues. CDR1 and CDR2 from the germline V gene are LNHDA and SQIVND (reference sequence). CDR3 protein: CASSTRGWNEKLFF. Here the CDR3 DNA reads TGTGCCAGTAGTACCAGGGGTTGGAATGAAAAACTGTTTTTT.